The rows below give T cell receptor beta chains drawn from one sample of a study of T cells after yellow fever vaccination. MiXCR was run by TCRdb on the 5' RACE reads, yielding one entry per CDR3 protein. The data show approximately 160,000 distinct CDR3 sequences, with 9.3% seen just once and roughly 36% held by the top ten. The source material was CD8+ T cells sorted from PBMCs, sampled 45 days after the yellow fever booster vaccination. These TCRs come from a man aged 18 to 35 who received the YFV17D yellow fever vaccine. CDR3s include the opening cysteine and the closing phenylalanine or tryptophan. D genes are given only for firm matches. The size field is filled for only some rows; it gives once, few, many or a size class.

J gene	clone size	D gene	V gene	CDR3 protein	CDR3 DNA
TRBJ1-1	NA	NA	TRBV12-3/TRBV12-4	CASSLSDREEAFF	TGTGCCAGCAGTCTAAGCGACAGAGAAGAAGCTTTCTTT
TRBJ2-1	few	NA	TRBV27	CASSLTGTQNEQFF	TGTGCCAGCAGTCTCACCGGGACTCAAAATGAGCAGTTCTTC
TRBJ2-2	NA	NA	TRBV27	CASSLFARNTGELFF	TGTGCCAGCAGTTTATTCGCCAGAAACACCGGGGAGCTGTTTTTT
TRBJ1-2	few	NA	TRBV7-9	CASSLDLGGGGYTF	TGTGCCAGCAGCTTGGATCTGGGTGGTGGTGGCTACACCTTC
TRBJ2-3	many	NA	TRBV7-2	CASSQSGTDTQYF	TGTGCCAGCAGTCAAAGCGGCACAGATACGCAGTATTTT
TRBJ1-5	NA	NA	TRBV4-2	CASSQERGDQPQHF	TGTGCCAGCAGCCAAGAGCGGGGGGATCAGCCCCAGCATTTT
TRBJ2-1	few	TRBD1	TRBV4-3	CASSQGWTGGYNEQFF	TGCGCCAGCAGCCAAGGGTGGACAGGGGGCTACAATGAGCAGTTCTTC
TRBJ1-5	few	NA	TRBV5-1	CASSPGWNQPQHF	TGCGCCAGCAGCCCCGGTTGGAATCAGCCCCAGCATTTT
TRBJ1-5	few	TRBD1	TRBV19	CASSMAGGPTQPQHF	TGTGCCAGTAGTATGGCAGGGGGGCCGACTCAGCCCCAGCATTTT
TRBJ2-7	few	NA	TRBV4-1	CASSQVAIITVPYEQYF	TGCGCCAGCAGCCAAGTCGCCATCATCACAGTTCCCTACGAGCAGTACTTC
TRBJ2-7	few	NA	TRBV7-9	CASGGTVYYEQYF	TGTGCCAGCGGGGGGACAGTCTACTACGAGCAGTACTTC
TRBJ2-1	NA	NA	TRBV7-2	CASSLVHNEQFF	TGTGCCAGCAGCTTAGTACACAATGAGCAGTTCTTC
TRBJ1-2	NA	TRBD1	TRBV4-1	CASSHPGQNYGYTF	TGCGCCAGCAGCCATCCGGGACAGAACTATGGCTACACCTTC
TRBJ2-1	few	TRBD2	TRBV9	CASSVGLAGPSSYNEQFF	TGTGCCAGCAGCGTAGGCTTAGCGGGGCCAAGCTCCTACAATGAGCAGTTCTTC
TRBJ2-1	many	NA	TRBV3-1	CASRLPPPLGNEQFF	TGTGCCAGCAGACTCCCCCCTCCACTGGGCAATGAGCAGTTCTTC
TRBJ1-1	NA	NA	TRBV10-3	CAIRDINTEAFF	TGTGCCATCAGGGACATAAACACTGAAGCTTTCTTT
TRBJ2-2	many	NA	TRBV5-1	CASSFSRALPVSTGELFF	TGCGCCAGCAGCTTCTCGCGGGCGCTACCCGTGAGCACCGGGGAGCTGTTTTTT
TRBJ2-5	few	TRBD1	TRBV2	CASSEGTGFGETQYF	TGTGCCAGCAGCGAGGGGACAGGGTTCGGAGAGACCCAGTACTTC
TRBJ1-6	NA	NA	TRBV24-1	CATSGTFGDSPLHF	TGTGCCACCAGTGGTACCTTCGGGGATTCACCCCTCCACTTT
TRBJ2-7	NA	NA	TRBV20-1	CSARDQASASYEQYF	TGCAGTGCTAGAGACCAGGCTTCAGCCTCCTACGAGCAGTACTTC
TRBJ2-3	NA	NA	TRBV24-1	CATSEVGSDTQYF	TGTGCCACCAGTGAAGTCGGATCAGATACGCAGTATTTT
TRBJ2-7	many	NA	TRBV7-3	CASSLGPGDSYEQYF	TGTGCCAGCAGCTTGGGTCCGGGGGATTCCTACGAGCAGTACTTC
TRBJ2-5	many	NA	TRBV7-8	CASSSSTGFQETQYF	TGTGCCAGCAGCTCTAGCACAGGCTTTCAAGAGACCCAGTACTTC
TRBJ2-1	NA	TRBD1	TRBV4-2	CASSLEGAAGNNEQFF	TGTGCCAGCAGTCTCGAGGGGGCGGCCGGGAACAATGAGCAGTTCTTC
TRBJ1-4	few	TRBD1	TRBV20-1	CSARDVPGTGDEKLFF	TGCAGTGCTAGAGATGTTCCCGGGACAGGAGATGAAAAACTGTTTTTT
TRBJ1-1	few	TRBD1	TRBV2	CASSPAGQMNTEAFF	TGTGCCAGCAGTCCTGCGGGACAGATGAACACTGAAGCTTTCTTT
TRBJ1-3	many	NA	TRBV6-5	CASSYSGGNTIYF	TGTGCCAGCAGTTACTCAGGGGGAAACACCATATATTTT
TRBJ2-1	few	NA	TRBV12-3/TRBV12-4	CASRLVGSSYNEQFF	TGTGCCAGCAGGCTCGTAGGGAGCTCCTACAATGAGCAGTTCTTC
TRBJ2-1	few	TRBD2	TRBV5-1	CASSPTSSGYNEQFF	TGCGCCAGCAGCCCGACGTCTAGCGGCTACAATGAGCAGTTCTTC
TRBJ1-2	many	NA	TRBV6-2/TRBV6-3	CASSDPGTPYGYTF	TGTGCCAGCAGTGACCCCGGGACACCTTATGGCTACACCTTC
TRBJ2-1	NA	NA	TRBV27	CASSWPEQFF	TGTGCCAGCAGTTGGCCTGAGCAGTTCTTC
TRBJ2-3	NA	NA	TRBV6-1	CASSFSSDTQYF	TGTGCCAGCAGCTTCTCGTCAGATACGCAGTATTTT
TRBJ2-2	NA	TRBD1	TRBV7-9	CASSETQGALGELFF	TGTGCCAGCAGTGAAACCCAGGGGGCGTTGGGGGAGCTGTTTTTT
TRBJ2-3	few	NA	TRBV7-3	CASSLSGRVLDTQYF	TGTGCCAGCAGCTTAAGTGGAAGGGTACTAGATACGCAGTATTTT